Below are 28 T cell receptor beta chains sequenced from a single sample in a study of shared clonotypes between healthy human individuals. The data were produced by immunoSEQ multiplex PCR, yet TCRdb's version contains in-frame clones alone and is incomplete. The sample records about 2 million clones, 95% being singletons. The sequenced sample was naive CD4+ T cells sorted from blood. Subset reported: CD45RA+ positively selected. The receptors derive from a man between 18 and 29 years old in good health.

The V gene is TRBV6-5, the J gene TRBJ2-3; TRBD1 matches at 8 bases. V was pared by 4 bases and J by 13 bases, with 7 bases of the junction left unmatched. CDR3 length: 12 residues. Germline loops: CDR1 MNHEY, CDR2 SVGAGI. CDR3 sequence (DNA): TGTGCCAGCAGTTCCCCGGGACAGGACGAGTATTTT. Translation gives CASSSPGQDEYF.

The chain has TRBV7-9 and TRBJ2-2; TRBD1 is a possible D gene (6 bases). Per the germline V gene, CDR1 is SEHNR and CDR2 is FQNEAQ (reference sequence). This CDR3 spans 15 amino acids. The V end lost 3 bases, the J end lost 3 bases, and 11 bases lay between the germline ends. CDR3 sequence reads: CASSLVGGDTGELFF. DNA for the CDR3: TGTGCCAGCAGCTTGGTAGGGGGTGACACCGGGGAGCTGTTTTTT.

Remarks on this clone: Other nucleotide sequences from this sample produce the same CDR3. The rearrangement joins TRBV28 to TRBJ1-1; D possibly corresponds to TRBD1 (5 bases). Germline V gene data show CDR1 as MDHEN and CDR2 as SYDVKM. Trimming took 3 bases from V and 0 from J, leaving 8 bases between them. This CDR3 is built from 14 residues. Here the CDR3 reads CASSLAGMNTEAFF. For the CDR3, the DNA is TGTGCCAGCAGTTTGGCAGGGATGAACACTGAAGCTTTCTTT.

The V gene is TRBV11-2, the J gene TRBJ2-2; D unclear. In germline, CDR1 is SGHAT, CDR2 FQNNGV. This CDR3 contains 11 residues. The V and J ends lost 7 bases and 4 bases respectively, with 4 bases between them. The DNA for the CDR3 is TGTGCCAGCACCACCACCGGGGAGCTGTTTTTT. It encodes CASTTTGELFF.

CDR3 in DNA: TGTGCCAGCAGCGTTTGGGGGCGGGGAGACGATACGCAGTATTTT. Translation gives CASSVWGRGDDTQYF. The V call is TRBV9, the J call TRBJ2-3; perhaps D is TRBD1 or TRBD2 (6 bases each). The CDR3 loop spans 15 amino acids. Looked up from germline, CDR1 is SGDLS and CDR2 is YYNGEE. V lost 2 bases and J lost 6, with 16 bases in between.

CDR3 sequence: CASSPRGPGPTDTQYF. Written as DNA, the CDR3 is TGCGCCAGCAGCCCCCGAGGGCCAGGGCCCACAGATACGCAGTATTTT. The chain uses TRBV5-1 and TRBJ2-3, with D perhaps given as TRBD1 or TRBD2 (5 bases each). Trimming left V 4 bases short and J 2 bases short, with 17 bases between. CDR3 size: 16 residues. Germline loops: CDR1 SGHRS, CDR2 YFSETQ.

The chain is built from TRBV7-6 and TRBJ2-3, with D unresolved. Germline CDR1 is SGHVS and CDR2 is FNYEAQ. The ends were cut back, 3 bases at V and 2 bases at J, with 15 bases in the middle. The CDR3 totals 16 residues. The CDR3 DNA reads as TGTGCCAGCAGCTTTCCCGTGACACAATACACAGATACGCAGTATTTT. Translation: CASSFPVTQYTDTQYF.

V gene TRBV7-2 combines with J gene TRBJ2-7, with TRBD2 identical over 15 bases. CDR1 is SGHTA and CDR2 is FQGNSA in the germline V gene. V was pared by 2 bases and J by 1 base, with 6 bases of the junction left unmatched. CDR3 length equals 18 residues. CDR3 sequence reads: CASSLIGTSGRFSYEQYF. CDR3 in DNA: TGTGCCAGCAGCTTAATTGGGACTAGCGGGAGGTTTTCCTACGAGCAGTACTTC.

The rearrangement links TRBV7-6 to TRBJ2-1; TRBD2 matches at 11 bases. The CDR3 is made up of 15 amino acids. V lost 4 bases to trimming and J lost 7 bases; unmatched junction nucleotides: 6. Germline assignment: CDR1 SGHVS and CDR2 FNYEAQ. CDR3 in amino acids: CASSSTSGKLNEQFF. The CDR3 nucleotides read TGTGCCAGCAGCTCGACTAGCGGGAAGTTGAATGAGCAGTTCTTC.

This chain joins TRBV7-9 and TRBJ2-7; D is uncertain. The CDR3 length is 11 residues. From germline, CDR1 is SEHNR and CDR2 FQNEAQ (reference sequence). The V and J ends lost 5 bases and 9 bases respectively, with 11 bases between them. CDR3 amino acids: CASSRETGQYF. DNA of the CDR3: TGTGCCAGCAGCCGAGAGACGGGGCAGTACTTC.

The gene calls are TRBV28 and TRBJ2-3; D remains unclear. CDR3 length: 11 amino acids. Trimming cost V 6 bases and J 7 bases, with 8 bases left between them. Germline V gives CDR1 MDHEN, CDR2 SYDVKM. CDR3: CASRSENTQYF. CDR3 DNA: TGTGCCAGCAGGAGCGAAAATACGCAGTATTTT.

The rearrangement links TRBV27 to TRBJ1-1; 8 bases fit TRBD1. The CDR3 has 16 amino acids. Germline CDR1 and CDR2: MNHEY and SMNVEV (reference sequence). With V trimmed by 7 bases and J by 4 bases, 14 bases remained unmatched. The CDR3 DNA sequence: TGTGCCAGCACCCAGAGACAGGGGCTGAGGGGCACTGAAGCTTTCTTT. Protein product: CASTQRQGLRGTEAFF.

The V call is TRBV7-6, the J call TRBJ2-7; D tentatively fits TRBD1 or TRBD2 (5 bases each). The CDR3 sequence is 15 residues long. With 0 bases removed from V and 3 bases from J, the gap between germline ends came to 12 bases. Per the germline V gene, CDR1 is SGHVS and CDR2 is FNYEAQ. In DNA, the CDR3 is TGTGCCAGCAGCTTAGCCGGGACGGTTGGCTACGAGCAGTACTTC. Translation: CASSLAGTVGYEQYF. Complete variable domain (other parts from reference TRBV7-6 and TRBJ2-7): GAGVSQSPRYKVTKRGQDVALRCDPISGHVSLYWYRQALGQGPEFLTYFNYEAQQDKSGLPNDRFSAERPEGSISTLTIQRTEQRDSAMYRCASSLAGTVGYEQYFGPGTRLTVT.

The chain carries TRBV1 and TRBJ2-5; TRBD1, the table's D call, was not compared with the DNA. TRBV1 corresponds to a pseudogene. The length of the CDR3 is 14 residues. The CDR3 sequence: CTSSRRDTLGSQYF. CDR3 nucleotide sequence: TGCACCAGCAGCCGCCGGGACACCCTCGGGTCCCAGTACTTC.

With respect to this clone: The same CDR3 also results from other DNA sequences found in this sample. The V call is TRBV7-2, the J call TRBJ2-7, with D perhaps matching TRBD1 (7 bases). V gave up 5 bases and J gave up 3 bases, with 11 bases separating them. The CDR3 loop spans 13 amino acids. Germline-derived CDR1 and CDR2 are SGHTA and FQGNSA. The CDR3 loop reads CASSPGGRYEQYF. The CDR3 region has the DNA TGTGCCAGCAGCCCAGGGGGGCGCTACGAGCAGTACTTC.

This chain connects TRBV10-3 to TRBJ2-1; 8 bases map to TRBD2. Germline values: CDR1 ENHRY, CDR2 SYGVKD. The CDR3 spans 14 residues. V lost 2 bases to trimming and J lost 9 bases; unmatched junction nucleotides: 6. The CDR3 sequence is CAISEGTSFGEQFF. Written as DNA, the CDR3 is TGTGCCATCAGTGAGGGGACTAGTTTCGGTGAGCAGTTCTTC.

Details on this clone: The sample has other DNA sequences that encode this CDR3 too. V and J are TRBV7-9 and TRBJ1-1; a weak D match, TRBD1 (5 bases). This CDR3 is 14 amino acids long. The germline gives CDR1 SEHNR, CDR2 FQNEAQ (reference sequence). V gave up 3 bases and J gave up 0 bases, with 8 bases separating them. The CDR3 region is CASSLSGMNTEAFF. The CDR3 bases are TGTGCCAGCAGCTTGTCAGGGATGAACACTGAAGCTTTCTTT. Filled out from reference TRBV7-9 and TRBJ1-1, the complete variable domain reads DTGVSQNPRHKITKRGQNVTFRCDPISEHNRLYWYRQTLGQGPEFLTYFQNEAQLEKSRLLSDRFSAERPKGSFSTLEIQRTEQGDSAMYLCASSLSGMNTEAFFGQGTRLTVV.

This chain links TRBV13 with TRBJ2-7; 7 bases align to TRBD1. The J segment lost 0 bases and the V segment lost 5 bases, leaving 10 bases of the junction unmatched. The CDR3 loop spans 16 amino acids. Germline CDR1 and CDR2: PRHDT and FYEKMQ (reference sequence). This CDR3 reads CASSPQGQTGSYEQYF. CDR3 in DNA: TGTGCCAGCAGCCCCCAGGGACAGACTGGCTCCTACGAGCAGTACTTC. Variable domain in full (rest from reference TRBV13 and TRBJ2-7): AAGVIQSPRHLIKEKRETATLKCYPIPRHDTVYWYQQGPGQDPQFLISFYEKMQSDKGSIPDRFSAQQFSDYHSELNMSSLELGDSALYFCASSPQGQTGSYEQYFGPGTRLTVT.

The rearrangement uses TRBV6-5 and TRBJ2-7; D is possibly TRBD1 or TRBD2 (6 bases each). The germline gives CDR1 MNHEY, CDR2 SVGAGI. The CDR3 spans 14 residues. Trimming took 4 bases from V and 9 from J, leaving 19 bases between them. CDR3 nucleotide sequence: TGTGCCAGCAGTTCCCGGGACACGGGGGTTAGGCAGTACTTC. Amino acid sequence: CASSSRDTGVRQYF.

This clone showed up just once. The rearrangement joins TRBV7-2 to TRBJ1-2; 11 bases line up with TRBD1. This CDR3 contains 14 residues. V gave up 4 bases and J gave up 8 bases; unmatched junction bases: 6. The V gene's germline CDR1 is SGHTA and CDR2 FQGNSA. CDR3 sequence reads: CASSSWTGGKGYTF. The CDR3 DNA follows: TGTGCCAGCAGCTCTTGGACAGGGGGCAAAGGCTACACCTTC.

The chain links TRBV12-5 to TRBJ2-7, with D possibly matching TRBD1 (6 bases). V gave up 3 bases and J gave up 4 bases, with 10 bases separating them. Germline-derived CDR1 and CDR2 are LGHNT and FRNRAP. The CDR3 contains 13 residues. The CDR3 sequence: CASGLPQGYEQYF. DNA for the CDR3: TGTGCTAGTGGTTTACCCCAGGGGTACGAGCAGTACTTC.

The gene calls are TRBV7-2 and TRBJ2-7; possible D gene TRBD1, 5 bases. CDR3 length: 14 amino acids. Trimming removed 6 bases at V and 3 bases at J, with 15 bases between. Germline assignment: CDR1 SGHTA and CDR2 FQGNSA. Written as DNA, the CDR3 is TGTGCCAGCAGTCTCGGGCAGGGCCTCTACGAGCAGTACTTC. The encoded protein is CASSLGQGLYEQYF.

This clone came up once. The same CDR3 arises from other DNA sequences in this sample as well. V and J are TRBV6-1 and TRBJ1-2, with D tentatively TRBD1 (5 bases). Germline V gene data show CDR1 as MNHNS and CDR2 as SASEGT. The CDR3 consists of 12 residues. Trimming took 0 bases from V and 8 from J, leaving 7 bases between them. The CDR3 spells CASSEAGVGYTF. CDR3 sequence (DNA): TGTGCCAGCAGTGAAGCGGGGGTCGGCTACACCTTC.

The chain carries TRBV5-1 and TRBJ2-7; 9 bases agree with TRBD2. This CDR3 has 18 residues. The germline V gene encodes CDR1 SGHRS and CDR2 YFSETQ. The ends lost 1 base at V and 3 bases at J; junction bases unmatched: 14. The CDR3 loop reads CASSLSGASGAVSYEQYF. As DNA, the CDR3 is TGCGCCAGCAGCTTGAGTGGGGCTAGCGGGGCGGTAAGCTACGAGCAGTACTTC.

As regards this clone: A read error may explain this, as a much larger clone is one base away. The rearrangement uses TRBV7-3 and TRBJ2-2; D not resolved. Trimming took 5 bases from V and 4 from J, leaving 2 bases between them. The germline V gene has CDR1 SGHTA and CDR2 FQGTGA. The CDR3 is 11 residues long. Written as DNA, the CDR3 is TGTGCCAGCAGCCTCACCGGGGAGCTGTTTTTT. This codes for CASSLTGELFF.

The chain links TRBV19 to TRBJ2-1; 9 bases agree with TRBD1. CDR3 length: 15 amino acids. The ends lost 2 bases at V and 8 bases at J; junction bases unmatched: 7. Germline V gene sequence: CDR1 LNHDA, CDR2 SQIVND (reference sequence). The CDR3 is CASSIWGQGRDEQFF. The CDR3 DNA reads as TGTGCCAGTAGTATATGGGGACAGGGTCGGGATGAGCAGTTCTTC.

J is TRBJ2-7 and V is TRBV5-6; D is perhaps TRBD2 (6 bases). CDR1 SGHDT and CDR2 YYEEEE come from the germline V gene. The V gene lost 4 bases and the J gene lost 0 bases, with 20 bases spanning the gap. CDR3 length equals 17 residues. The CDR3 here is CASSPYGRHESSYEQYF. In DNA, the CDR3 is TGTGCCAGCAGCCCCTACGGGAGACATGAGAGCTCCTACGAGCAGTACTTC.

The V and J genes are TRBV30 and TRBJ1-4; D is unresolved. The CDR3 covers 13 residues. V was shortened by 4 bases and J by 3 bases, with 9 bases between the two germline ends. Per germline, CDR1 GTSNPN and CDR2 SVGIG (reference sequence). The DNA for the CDR3 is TGTGCCTGGACTGGGTCGTCTAATGAAAAACTGTTTTTT. This sequence encodes CAWTGSSNEKLFF.